Here is one T cell receptor (beta chain) with its context. This sample is drawn from a study of lymphopenia after photon versus proton radiotherapy. Sequencing used immunoSEQ multiplex PCR; TCRdb keeps in-frame clones, though not all of them. The data hold 14,000 or so clones, with 82% observed a single time. The V gene end was trimmed by 7 bases and the J gene end by 7 bases; junction bases not matched to a gene: 10. CDR1 is LNHDA, CDR2 SQIVND, per germline (reference sequence). CDR3 length equals 15 residues. This TCR was recovered from a man aged 50 or older with gastric cancer. This specimen consisted of peripheral blood, obtained from a patient treated with photon-based radiotherapy. The chain recombines TRBV19 with TRBJ2-5, with 12 bases matching TRBD2. CDR3 DNA sequence: TGTGCCAGTAAGGCCCTAGCGGGGGGGCGTGGGACCCAGTACTTC. As protein: CASKALAGGRGTQYF.